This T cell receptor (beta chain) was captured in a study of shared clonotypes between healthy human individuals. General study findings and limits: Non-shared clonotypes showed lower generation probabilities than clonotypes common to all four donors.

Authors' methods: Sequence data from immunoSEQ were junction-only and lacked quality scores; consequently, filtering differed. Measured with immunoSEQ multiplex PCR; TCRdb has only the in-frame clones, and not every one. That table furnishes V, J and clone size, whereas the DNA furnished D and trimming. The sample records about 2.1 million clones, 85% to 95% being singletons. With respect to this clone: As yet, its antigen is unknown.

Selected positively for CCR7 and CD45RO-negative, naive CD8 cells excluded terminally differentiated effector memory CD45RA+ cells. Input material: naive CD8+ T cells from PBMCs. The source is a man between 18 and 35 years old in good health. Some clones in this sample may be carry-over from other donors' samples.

CDR3 amino acids: CASSLALLGKETQYF. CDR3 DNA: TGTGCCAGCAGTTTAGCCCTACTAGGAAAAGAGACCCAGTACTTC. The gene calls are TRBV28 and TRBJ2-5; D is perhaps TRBD2 (5 bases). Germline CDR1 reads MDHEN; CDR2 reads SYDVKM. The ends were cut back, 2 bases at V and 3 bases at J, with 13 bases in the middle. The length of the CDR3 is 15 residues.